Sequencing of this T cell receptor beta chain was carried out in a study of blood T cell repertoires in COVID-19. Germline V gene data show CDR1 as SGHRS and CDR2 as YFSETQ. The CDR3 is made up of 13 amino acids. V was clipped by 3 bases and J by 5 bases, with 12 bases between them. Method: immunoSEQ multiplex PCR; TCRdb's copy keeps in-frame clones and lacks some. The table records about 150,000 clones, 65% to 80% of them present only once. The chain recombines TRBV5-1 with TRBJ2-7; possibly TRBD1 for D (6 bases). The sequence was collected from a man aged 55 to 70 with acute or convalescent COVID-19. Sequencing was performed on peripheral blood. The CDR3 region is CASSSNRADEQYF. Here the CDR3 DNA reads TGCGCCAGCAGCTCAAACAGGGCCGACGAGCAGTACTTC.